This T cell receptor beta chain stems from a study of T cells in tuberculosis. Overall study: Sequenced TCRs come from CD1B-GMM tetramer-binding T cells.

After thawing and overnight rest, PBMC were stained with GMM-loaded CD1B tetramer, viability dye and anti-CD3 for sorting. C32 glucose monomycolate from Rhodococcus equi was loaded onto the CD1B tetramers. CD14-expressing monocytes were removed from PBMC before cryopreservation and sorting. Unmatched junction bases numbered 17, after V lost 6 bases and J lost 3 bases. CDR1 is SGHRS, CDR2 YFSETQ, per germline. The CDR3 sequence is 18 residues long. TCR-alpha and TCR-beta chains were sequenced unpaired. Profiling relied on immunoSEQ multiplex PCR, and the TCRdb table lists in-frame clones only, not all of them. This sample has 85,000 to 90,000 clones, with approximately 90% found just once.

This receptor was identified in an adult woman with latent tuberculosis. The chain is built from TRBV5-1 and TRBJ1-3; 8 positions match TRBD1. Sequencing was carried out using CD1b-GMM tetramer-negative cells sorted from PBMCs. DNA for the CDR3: TGCGCCAGCATCATAAGGAGCCAGGGGGCACTAAGTGGAAACACCATATATTTT. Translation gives CASIIRSQGALSGNTIYF. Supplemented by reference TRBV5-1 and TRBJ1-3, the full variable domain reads KAGVTQTPRYLIKTRGQQVTLSCSPISGHRSVSWYQQTPGQGLQFLFEYFSETQRNKGNFPGRFSGRQFSNSRSEMNVSTLELGDSALYLCASIIRSQGALSGNTIYFGEGSWLTVV.